The following is a T cell receptor beta chain sequence with its context. This sample was taken from a study of CD8 T cells in Susac syndrome. After extraction with the RNeasy kit, roughly 0.45 to 1 ug of the RNA was reverse transcribed using random hexamers. MiXCR was run by TCRdb on the immunoSEQ multiplex PCR reads, yielding one entry per CDR3 protein. Among some 180,000 distinct CDR3 sequences listed, around 94% were seen once. Germline values: CDR1 SGHNT, CDR2 YYREEE (reference sequence). The V end lost 4 bases, the J end lost 0 bases, and 17 bases lay between the germline ends. The CDR3 is made up of 16 amino acids.

The sequenced sample consisted of CD4+ T cells from PBMCs. The chain couples TRBV5-4 to TRBJ2-7, with D perhaps being TRBD1 or TRBD2 (5 bases each). The receptor's source is a human donor with Susac syndrome. CDR3 protein: CASSHTGTLSSYEQYF. CDR3 nucleotide sequence: TGTGCCAGCAGCCACACCGGGACGCTTAGCTCCTACGAGCAGTACTTC.